This entry features one T cell receptor beta chain sequence. TCRdb keeps only in-frame clones here, not all; method: immunoSEQ multiplex PCR. The data contain about 15,000 clones, about 70% of them singletons. The CDR3 is made up of 14 amino acids. The ends lost 2 bases at V and 6 bases at J; junction bases unmatched: 0. Germline loops: CDR1 MNHNY, CDR2 SVGAGI (reference sequence). This sample is drawn from a study of T cell repertoires in ileal Crohn's disease. Time point: inflamed ileum from the surgical specimen. This sequence was found in an adult with Crohn's disease. The sequencing input was ileal tissue. J is TRBJ2-7 and V is TRBV6-6; TRBD2 matches at 14 bases. Written as DNA, the CDR3 is TGTGCCAGCAGTTACGGGACTAGCGGGAGCGAGCAGTACTTC. It codes for CASSYGTSGSEQYF.